This T cell receptor beta chain was recovered during a study of PD-1 blockade in classical Hodgkin lymphoma. Across the study: Patients were treated with nivolumab at 3 mg/kg, and this was given intravenously every 2 weeks.

Data came from immunoSEQ multiplex PCR; TCRdb stores just in-frame clones and leaves some out. The sample shows approximately 29,000 clones, around four fifths of them seen only once. Per germline, CDR1 MDHEN and CDR2 SYDVKM. This CDR3 spans 16 amino acids. Unmatched junction bases numbered 12, after V lost 3 bases and J lost 7 bases. In this sample, this clone turned up a few times. Its antigen remains unidentified. Sample time point: cycle 4 day 1 (C4D1), after 5 to 7 weeks of nivolumab. Brentuximab vedotin exposure varied, and every patient relapsed after autologous stem cell transplantation. Study findings and constraints: Differences between repertoires have undefined causes, possibly disease activity or prior therapy. When set against healthy donors, newly diagnosed patients were reported to show lower baseline TCR diversity. Anyone who began nivolumab under 1 year after ASCT was excluded.

The sequence came from a human donor with classical Hodgkin lymphoma. The rearrangement links TRBV28 to TRBJ1-2; TRBD1 matches at 9 bases. This material consisted of peripheral blood mononuclear cells (PBMCs), taken before the fourth cycle of nivolumab. The DNA of the CDR3 is TGTGCCAGCAGTTTTGGCACCGGGACAGGGATAAGTGGCTACACCTTC. As protein: CASSFGTGTGISGYTF.